The 19 T cell receptor beta chains below all came from one sample that was sequenced in a study of blood T cell repertoires in COVID-19. Repertoires were generated with immunoSEQ multiplex PCR, while TCRdb's copy carries only in-frame clones and drops some. The data show 250,000 to 300,000 clones, with approximately 91% seen just once and approximately 2.5% held by the top ten. The sample taken for sequencing was PBMCs or T cells enriched from blood (not recorded which). The source is a woman between 40 and 55 years old with acute COVID-19.

This clone was detected only a few times. The chain employs TRBV9 and TRBJ2-1; 10 bases are a match to TRBD2. V shed 0 bases, J shed 4 bases, and the junction held 4 bases outside the gene matches. The CDR3 extends over 16 amino acids. In germline, CDR1 is SGDLS, CDR2 YYNGEE. The CDR3 region has the DNA TGTGCCAGCAGCGTAGATCCTAGCGGGAGATACAATGAGCAGTTCTTC. Its translation is CASSVDPSGRYNEQFF.

The chain carries TRBV6-5 and TRBJ2-7; TRBD1 matches at 9 bases. CDR3 size: 15 residues. From germline, CDR1 is MNHEY and CDR2 SVGAGI. The V gene end was trimmed by 5 bases and the J gene end by 5 bases; junction bases not matched to a gene: 10. The CDR3 region has the DNA TGTGCCAGCAGTCCGGACTGGGACAGGGCTAACGAGCAGTACTTC. It translates to CASSPDWDRANEQYF.

V and J are TRBV5-4 and TRBJ1-2; 9 bases map to TRBD1. V dropped 1 base and J dropped 8; count of bases not matched to a gene: 12. This CDR3 comprises 16 residues. Germline V gene sequence: CDR1 SGHNT, CDR2 YYREEE (reference sequence). The CDR3 reads CASSLPGKTGGFGYTF. The DNA for the CDR3 is TGTGCCAGCAGCTTGCCCGGAAAAACAGGGGGCTTCGGCTACACCTTC.

CDR3 coding DNA: TGTGCCAGCAGTCGGTCTTTTCCCTACGAGCAGTACTTC. This codes for CASSRSFPYEQYF. The rearrangement joins TRBV28 to TRBJ2-7; unclear D gene. Deletions cut 5 bases from V and 2 bases from J, with 10 bases between. CDR3 length: 13 amino acids. Germline V gene sequence: CDR1 MDHEN, CDR2 SYDVKM.

The rearrangement joins TRBV7-9 to TRBJ2-2; D is possibly TRBD2 (6 bases). This CDR3 has 17 amino acids. V was clipped by 7 bases and J by 7 bases, with 25 bases between them. The V gene's germline CDR1 is SEHNR and CDR2 FQNEAQ (reference sequence). CDR3 in amino acids: CASTVLGGTRRGGELFF. The DNA for the CDR3 is TGTGCCAGCACTGTTCTTGGTGGGACCCGGCGGGGCGGGGAGCTGTTTTTT.

The V call is TRBV10-3, the J call TRBJ2-7; 16 bases match TRBD2. The CDR3 contains 17 residues. V dropped 7 bases and J dropped 0; count of bases not matched to a gene: 6. Per the germline V gene, CDR1 is ENHRY and CDR2 is SYGVKD. The CDR3 is CAIKGLAGGLSSYEQYF. For the CDR3, the DNA is TGTGCCATCAAGGGACTAGCGGGAGGGTTGAGCTCCTACGAGCAGTACTTC.

This chain connects TRBV6-2 or TRBV6-3 to TRBJ1-2; D remains unclear. The CDR3 is 14 amino acids. V lost 2 bases and J lost 2, with 9 bases in between. Per the germline V gene, CDR1 is MNHEY and CDR2 is SVGEGT. Here the CDR3 reads CASSYAGKNYGYTF. In nucleotides, the CDR3 is TGTGCCAGCAGTTACGCGGGGAAGAACTATGGCTACACCTTC.

To note about this clone: The junction shows a germline mismatch at one end, possibly a read error. V gene TRBV24-1 combines with J gene TRBJ2-5, with D tentatively TRBD1 (7 bases). CDR3 size: 15 residues. Germline V gives CDR1 KGHDR, CDR2 SFDVKD. In DNA form, the CDR3 reads TGTGCCACCAGTGATGCGGGGACAGCTAAAGAAACCCAGTACTTC. Its translation is CATSDAGTAKETQYF.

The chain couples TRBV7-9 to TRBJ1-6; the D is unclear. Trimming pared 4 bases from V and 14 bases from J, leaving 6 bases between. There are 10 residues in the CDR3. Germline V gives CDR1 SEHNR, CDR2 FQNEAQ (reference sequence). The DNA for the CDR3 is TGTGCCAGCAGCTCCGACACCCTCCACTTT. It yields the protein CASSSDTLHF.

This chain links TRBV5-1 with TRBJ2-1; the D gene is possibly TRBD1 (5 bases). From germline, CDR1 is SGHRS and CDR2 YFSETQ. V lost 3 bases, J lost 7 bases, and 14 bases lay in between. CDR3 length: 14 amino acids. The CDR3 sequence: CASSSNQGRNEQFF. The CDR3 nucleotides are TGCGCCAGCAGCTCGAACCAGGGCCGAAATGAGCAGTTCTTC.

This rearrangement joins TRBV30 to TRBJ1-4; D not resolved. This CDR3 spans 14 amino acids. V lost 4 bases and J lost 0, with 9 bases in between. CDR1 GTSNPN and CDR2 SVGIG come from the germline V gene (reference sequence). The CDR3 loop is CAWNSLATNEKLFF. CDR3 DNA sequence: TGTGCCTGGAACAGCCTTGCAACTAATGAAAAACTGTTTTTT.

This chain uses TRBV30 with TRBJ1-4; TRBD1 agrees at 10 bases. CDR3 size: 14 residues. V lost 5 bases, J lost 8 bases, and 8 bases stayed unmatched. CDR1 is GTSNPN, CDR2 SVGIG, per germline (reference sequence). DNA of the CDR3: TGTGCCTGGGCCCCGGGACAGGGGTACGAAAAACTGTTTTTT. Its translation is CAWAPGQGYEKLFF. Drawing the rest from reference TRBV30 and TRBJ1-4, the complete variable domain is SQTIHQWPATLVQPVGSPLSLECTVEGTSNPNLYWYRQAAGRGLQLLFYSVGIGQISSEVPQNLSASRPQDRQFILSSKKLLLSDSGFYLCAWAPGQGYEKLFFGSGTQLSVL.

The V call is TRBV12-3 or TRBV12-4, the J call TRBJ1-1, with 9 positions matching TRBD1. The ends lost 6 bases at V and 5 bases at J; junction bases unmatched: 4. CDR3 length: 13 amino acids. Here the CDR3 DNA reads TGTGCCAGCAGGGGACAGGGAAGGACTGAAGCTTTCTTT. It yields the protein CASRGQGRTEAFF.

The V call is TRBV24-1, the J call TRBJ1-2; 9 bases fit TRBD1. The CDR3 spans 16 residues. Germline CDR1 is KGHDR and CDR2 is SFDVKD. J gave up 5 bases and V 3 bases, and 9 bases lay outside the gene matches. CDR3: CATSDPKTGGTYGYTF. For the CDR3, the DNA is TGTGCCACCAGTGATCCGAAAACAGGGGGCACATATGGCTACACCTTC.

This rearrangement joins TRBV5-1 to TRBJ1-1; D remains ambiguous. Germline CDR1 and CDR2: SGHRS and YFSETQ. The CDR3 covers 15 residues. Trimming cost V 4 bases and J 0 bases, with 13 bases left between them. This chain's CDR3 is CASSVTPLMNTEAFF. The CDR3 nucleotides are TGCGCCAGCAGCGTCACTCCGCTCATGAACACTGAAGCTTTCTTT. Full variable domain (rest looked up from reference TRBV5-1 and TRBJ1-1): KAGVTQTPRYLIKTRGQQVTLSCSPISGHRSVSWYQQTPGQGLQFLFEYFSETQRNKGNFPGRFSGRQFSNSRSEMNVSTLELGDSALYLCASSVTPLMNTEAFFGQGTRLTVV.

This clone was seen once. This chain uses TRBV18 with TRBJ2-5, with 8 positions matching TRBD1. Germline assignment: CDR1 KGHSH and CDR2 LQKENI. The V gene end was trimmed by 5 bases and the J gene end by 2 bases; junction bases not matched to a gene: 1. The CDR3 is 13 amino acids. As DNA, the CDR3 is TGTGCCAGCTCAAGGGACAGGCAAGAGACCCAGTACTTC. This codes for CASSRDRQETQYF.

The genes are TRBV15 and TRBJ1-5; D is uncertain. CDR3 size: 13 residues. The V and J ends lost 5 bases and 4 bases respectively, with 9 bases between them. Germline CDR1 and CDR2: LNHNV and YYDKDF (reference sequence). The CDR3 here is CATSPGLNQPQHF. The CDR3 region has the DNA TGTGCCACCAGCCCAGGCCTTAATCAGCCCCAGCATTTT.

DNA of the CDR3: TGTGCCATTTCCAGGGTTTCTGGAAACACCATATATTTT. Amino acids: CAISRVSGNTIYF. V gene TRBV10-3 combines with J gene TRBJ1-3; weak D call: TRBD1 (5 bases). In germline, CDR1 is ENHRY, CDR2 SYGVKD. This CDR3 is built from 13 residues. The V end was cut by 9 bases, the J end by 1 base, with 10 bases between.

The chain links TRBV9 to TRBJ1-1; no clear D gene. This CDR3 is built from 15 residues. Per the germline V gene, CDR1 is SGDLS and CDR2 is YYNGEE. Trimming took off 4 bases at V and 9 bases at J, with 22 bases between the two ends. The CDR3 DNA follows: TGTGCCAGCAGCCCGAATCCCCAGGTTGAACAAAAAGCTTTCTTT. Residues: CASSPNPQVEQKAFF.